The rows below give T cell receptor beta chains drawn from one sample of a study of cytomegalovirus exposure and HLA in healthy donors. Clones were read by immunoSEQ multiplex PCR, and TCRdb kept only the in-frame ones, dropping some. The sample shows approximately 210,000 clones, about 86% of them seen only once. The sequenced sample consisted of PBMCs. The receptor source for this set is a woman aged 18-29 years in good health and CMV-seronegative. Both conserved end residues are part of each CDR3. A D gene is named only where the DNA matches it firmly. For some rows the clone size is stated as once, few or many, or as a class when expanded; others skip it.

>NA|TRBV18|TRBD1|TRBJ1-2
TGTGCCAGCTCACCGGCGGGACAGGCTAACTATGGCTACACCTTC
CASSPAGQANYGYTF
>NA|TRBV27|TRBD2|TRBJ2-1
TGTGCCAGCAGACTCGCTCATAGCGGGTTCCCCTACAATGAGCAGTTCTTC
CASRLAHSGFPYNEQFF
>NA|TRBV4-1|TRBD1|TRBJ2-1
TGCGCCAGCCGATCACTTGGACAGGCACGGAGCTCCTACAATGAGCAGTTCTTC
CASRSLGQARSSYNEQFF
>few|TRBV5-1|NA|TRBJ2-7
TGCGCCAGCAGCTTGACGGGTAACGAGCAGTACTTC
CASSLTGNEQYF
>few|TRBV11-1|TRBD2|TRBJ2-7
TGTGCCAGCAGCTTATCTAGCGGGAGCTCCTACGAGCAGTACTTC
CASSLSSGSSYEQYF
>NA|TRBV6-5|NA|TRBJ2-5
TGTGCCAGCAGTTTATACAGTACAGAGACCCAGTACTTC
CASSLYSTETQYF
>NA|TRBV7-8|NA|TRBJ1-5
TGTGCCAGCAGCCTCGGTGGGGGCGATCAGCCCCAGCATTTT
CASSLGGGDQPQHF
>NA|TRBV9|TRBD2|TRBJ2-1
TGTGCCAGCAGCGTAGAGGCTAGCGGGAGTAGGCGCAATGAGCAGTTCTTC
CASSVEASGSRRNEQFF
>NA|TRBV28|NA|TRBJ2-5
TGTGCCAGCAGTTTCGGCTACAAAGAGGCCCAGTACTTC
CASSFGYKEAQYF
>NA|TRBV6-4|NA|TRBJ2-3
TGTGCCAGCAGTGACGAGCCCGGAGCAGATACGCAGTATTTT
CASSDEPGADTQYF
>NA|TRBV6-5|NA|TRBJ2-1
TGTGCCAGCAGTTACTCCGGGACTGCGGGGAATGAGCAGTTCTTC
CASSYSGTAGNEQFF
>once|TRBV5-1|TRBD1|TRBJ2-5
TGCGCCAGCAGCGTGTCGGGACAGCAAGAGACCCAGTACTTC
CASSVSGQQETQYF
>NA|TRBV7-2|NA|TRBJ1-2
TGTGCCAGCAGCTTAGTTTCCACTCGGGAGGGAGTTCTCTATGGCTACACCTTC
CASSLVSTREGVLYGYTF
>few|TRBV28|NA|TRBJ2-7
TGTGCCAGCAGTTTGTTCGGGGGTTACGAGCAGTACTTC
CASSLFGGYEQYF
>NA|TRBV2|TRBD2|TRBJ2-3
TGTGCCAGCAGTGGGACTAGCATACGGACAGATACGCAGTATTTT
CASSGTSIRTDTQYF
>NA|TRBV27|TRBD2|TRBJ2-7
TGTGCCAGCAGTTTAAGAACCGGGACTAGAGGGTACGAGCAGTACTTC
CASSLRTGTRGYEQYF
>NA|TRBV27|TRBD2|TRBJ2-1
TGTGCCAGCAGTCCCCGAGGGACTAGCGGGAGCTACAATGAGCAGTTCTTC
CASSPRGTSGSYNEQFF
>NA|TRBV11-1|NA|TRBJ1-1
TGTGCCAGCAGCTTATCCAGGGTAGGACACACTGAAGCTTTCTTT
CASSLSRVGHTEAFF
>few|TRBV4-3|TRBD2|TRBJ2-1
TGCGCCAGCAGCCGCGGGGGGGCAGGTGGCTACAATGAGCAGTTCTTC
CASSRGGAGGYNEQFF
>NA|TRBV5-4|TRBD1|TRBJ1-1
TGTGCCAGCAGCCATCTTCTCGGACAGGGCCGAGGGACTGAAGCTTTCTTT
CASSHLLGQGRGTEAFF
>NA|TRBV10-1|TRBD2|TRBJ2-7
TGCGCCAGCAGTGAGGGACTAGCGGGAGATGGGGAGCAGTACTTC
CASSEGLAGDGEQYF
>NA|TRBV7-9|NA|TRBJ2-7
TGTGCCAGCAGCTTAACAGAGACCTACGAGCAGTACTTC
CASSLTETYEQYF
>few|TRBV2|TRBD1|TRBJ1-2
TGTGCCAGCAGCACAGGGGCTCACTATGGCTACACCTTC
CASSTGAHYGYTF
>NA|TRBV28|TRBD1|TRBJ2-7
TGTGCCAGCAGTTTAGCGGGACAGGTTCCCTCCTTGGACTTC
CASSLAGQVPSLDF
>NA|TRBV2|NA|TRBJ2-5
TGTGCCAGCACCATGACAGACGGTCAAGAGACCCAGTACTTC
CASTMTDGQETQYF
>NA|TRBV15|TRBD2|TRBJ2-1
TGTGCCACCAGGAGATTGGGGACTAGCGAGACCAATGAGCAGTTCTTC
CATRRLGTSETNEQFF
>NA|TRBV28|TRBD2|TRBJ2-2
TGTGCCAGCAGTTGGGGTAGCGGGAGATTTACCGGGGAGCTGTTTTTT
CASSWGSGRFTGELFF
>NA|TRBV27|NA|TRBJ1-2
TGTGCCAGCAGTTTTGGACATAGCTATGGCTACACCTTC
CASSFGHSYGYTF
>NA|TRBV2|NA|TRBJ1-5
TGTGCCAGCAGTGAATCAGCCCTGGGCGATCAGCCCCAGCATTTT
CASSESALGDQPQHF
>few|TRBV6-5|NA|TRBJ2-7
TGTGCCAGCAAGGAGCCAGGGTCCTACGAGCAGTACTTC
CASKEPGSYEQYF
>once|TRBV19|TRBD1|TRBJ2-5
TGTGCCAGTAGCCCTACCGACAGGGTCCAAGAGACCCAGTACTTC
CASSPTDRVQETQYF
>NA|TRBV5-1|NA|TRBJ2-7
TGCGCCAGCAGCTGGCAGGAAGCCTACGAGCAGTACTTC
CASSWQEAYEQYF
>NA|TRBV2|NA|TRBJ2-5
TGTGCCAGCAGTGGTGTACAACGGACCCAGTACTTC
CASSGVQRTQYF
>NA|TRBV11-1|NA|TRBJ2-5
TGTGCCAGCAGCTTTGACAGGGAGACCCAGTACTTC
CASSFDRETQYF
>NA|TRBV6-5|TRBD1|TRBJ1-2
TGTGCCAGCAGTTTGATGGGACAGGGGGGCTATGGCTACACCTTC
CASSLMGQGGYGYTF
>NA|TRBV7-8|TRBD2|TRBJ2-3
TGTGCCAGCAGCCACCGGGCTAGCGGGAGTGTGGGGCTCGGAGATACGCAGTATTTT
CASSHRASGSVGLGDTQYF
>NA|TRBV28|TRBD1|TRBJ2-7
TGTGCCTCAAAAACAGGGGAGAGTTTCTACGAGCAGTACTTC
CASKTGESFYEQYF
>few|TRBV7-6|NA|TRBJ2-7
TGTGCCAGCAGCTTATTGGGTCAGGTAGAGCGGGACGAGCAGTACTTC
CASSLLGQVERDEQYF
>NA|TRBV23-1|TRBD1|TRBJ1-5
TGCGCCAGCAGTCAACTTTCGCAGGGGGATTGGAATCAGCCCCAGCATTTT
CASSQLSQGDWNQPQHF
>NA|TRBV7-8|NA|TRBJ2-2
TGTGCCAGCAGCCCAGGCCCATCTGGGGAGCTGTTTTTT
CASSPGPSGELFF
>NA|TRBV6-5|NA|TRBJ2-3
TGTGCCAGCAGTTACTTGGGCGGGAAGAGCACAGATACGCAGTATTTT
CASSYLGGKSTDTQYF
>NA|TRBV19|NA|TRBJ1-2
TGTGCCAGTAGTATCAACAGGGTTGGCTACACCTTC
CASSINRVGYTF
>NA|TRBV15|TRBD2|TRBJ2-5
TGTGCCACCAGCAGAGGGGCGGCTAGCGGGAGGAAAGAGACCCAGTACTTC
CATSRGAASGRKETQYF
>once|TRBV7-3|NA|TRBJ2-4
TGTGCCAGCAGCCCCCACCCCACCCCCCGCGGGCGGCTTGCCATTCAGTACTTC
CASSPHPTPRGRLAIQYF
>NA|TRBV7-2|NA|TRBJ1-3
TGTGCCAGCAGCTTAGCGCCGGTCTCTGGAAACACCATATATTTT
CASSLAPVSGNTIYF
>NA|TRBV6-5|NA|TRBJ2-5
TGTGCCAGCAGTTACGATGGGAGCAACTCCCGGGAGACCCAGTACTTC
CASSYDGSNSRETQYF
>NA|TRBV27|NA|TRBJ2-2
TGTGCCAGCAGTTCTAACACCGGGGAGCTGTTTTTT
CASSSNTGELFF
>NA|TRBV28|TRBD2|TRBJ2-2
TGTGCCAGCAGTTCTTGGACTAGCGGGACCACCGGGGAGCTGTTTTTT
CASSSWTSGTTGELFF
>NA|TRBV5-1|TRBD1|TRBJ1-4
TGCGCCAGCAGCTTAAGGACAGGGGAAAAACTGTTTTTT
CASSLRTGEKLFF
>NA|TRBV7-3|TRBD1|TRBJ2-3
TGTGCCAGCAGCCCACGGGACAGGGAAGATACGCAGTATTTT
CASSPRDREDTQYF